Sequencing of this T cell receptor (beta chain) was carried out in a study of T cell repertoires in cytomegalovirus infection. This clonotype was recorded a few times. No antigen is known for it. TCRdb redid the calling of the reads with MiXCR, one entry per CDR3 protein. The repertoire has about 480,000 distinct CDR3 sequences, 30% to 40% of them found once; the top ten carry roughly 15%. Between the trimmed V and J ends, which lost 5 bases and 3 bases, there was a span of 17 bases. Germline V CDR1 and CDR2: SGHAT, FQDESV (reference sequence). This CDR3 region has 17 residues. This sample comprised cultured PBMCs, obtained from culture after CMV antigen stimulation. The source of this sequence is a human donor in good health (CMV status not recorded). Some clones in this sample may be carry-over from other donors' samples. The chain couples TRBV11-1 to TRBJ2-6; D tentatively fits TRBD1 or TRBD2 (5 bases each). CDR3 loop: CASSPGTGFVGANVLTF. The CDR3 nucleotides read TGTGCCAGCAGCCCTGGGACGGGTTTCGTTGGGGCCAACGTCCTGACTTTC.